This T cell receptor (beta chain) stems from a study of blood T cell repertoires in COVID-19. The authors' processing: Counts of nucleated cells, estimated from reference gene primer amplification, were obtained. Only in-frame clones appear in the TCRdb table, and some are missing; sequencing was by immunoSEQ multiplex PCR. V and J calls plus clone size are reproduced from that table; the DNA served to infer D and trimming. Found here are some 380,000 clones, approximately 77% of them singletons; the top ten hold roughly 1.1%. Trimming removed 0 bases from V and 7 bases from J, with 12 bases in between. From germline, CDR1 is MNHEY and CDR2 SVGAGI. The CDR3 loop spans 14 amino acids.

This chain connects TRBV6-5 to TRBJ1-1, with D uncertain. The source is a human donor with acute or convalescent COVID-19. The donor label of this sample is uncertain. The sample was peripheral blood. CDR3 nucleotide sequence: TGTGCCAGCAGTTACTCGGGCGGGAGGATTGAAGCTTTCTTT. Encoded protein: CASSYSGGRIEAFF.